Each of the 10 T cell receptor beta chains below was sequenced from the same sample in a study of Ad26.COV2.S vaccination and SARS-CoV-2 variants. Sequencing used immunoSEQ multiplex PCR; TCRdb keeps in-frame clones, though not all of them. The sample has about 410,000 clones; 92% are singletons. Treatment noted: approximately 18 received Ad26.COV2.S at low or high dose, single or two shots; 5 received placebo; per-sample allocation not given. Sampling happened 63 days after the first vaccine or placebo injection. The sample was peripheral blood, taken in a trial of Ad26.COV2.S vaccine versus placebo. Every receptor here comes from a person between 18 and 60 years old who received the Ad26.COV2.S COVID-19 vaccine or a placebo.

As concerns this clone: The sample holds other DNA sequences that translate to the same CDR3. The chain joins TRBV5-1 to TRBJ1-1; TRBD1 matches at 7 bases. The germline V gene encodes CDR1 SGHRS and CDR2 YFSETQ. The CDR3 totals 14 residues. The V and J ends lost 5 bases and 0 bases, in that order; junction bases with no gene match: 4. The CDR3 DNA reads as TGCGCCAGCAGTTCACAGGGGATGAACACTGAAGCTTTCTTT. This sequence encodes CASSSQGMNTEAFF.

The CDR3 here is CASSLGDSSNQPQHF. CDR3 DNA: TGTGCCAGCAGCTTAGGCGACAGTAGCAATCAGCCCCAGCATTTT. The rearrangement links TRBV7-2 to TRBJ1-5; D perhaps matches TRBD1 (5 bases). This CDR3 is 15 amino acids long. Per the germline V gene, CDR1 is SGHTA and CDR2 is FQGNSA. With 1 base removed from V and 0 bases from J, the gap between germline ends came to 7 bases.

The CDR3 nucleotides are TGTGCCAGCAGCGTAGAGGGACAGGCACCCTATGGCTACACCTTC. Amino acid sequence: CASSVEGQAPYGYTF. This sequence joins TRBV9 and TRBJ1-2; TRBD1 agrees at 8 bases. V lost 0 bases to trimming and J lost 4 bases; unmatched junction nucleotides: 5. The germline CDR1 and CDR2 sequences are SGDLS and YYNGEE. CDR3 length: 15 amino acids.

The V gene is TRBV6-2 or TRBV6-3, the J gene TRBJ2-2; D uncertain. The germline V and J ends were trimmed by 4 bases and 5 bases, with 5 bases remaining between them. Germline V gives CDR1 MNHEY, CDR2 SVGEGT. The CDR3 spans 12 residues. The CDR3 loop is CASSSRTGELFF. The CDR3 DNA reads TGTGCCAGCAGTTCCCGAACCGGGGAGCTGTTTTTT.

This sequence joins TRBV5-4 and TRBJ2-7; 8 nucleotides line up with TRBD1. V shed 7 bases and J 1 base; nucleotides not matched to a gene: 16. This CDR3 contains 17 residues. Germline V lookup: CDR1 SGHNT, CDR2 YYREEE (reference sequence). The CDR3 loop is CASGGQQGANLSYEQYF. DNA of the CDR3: TGTGCCAGCGGCGGTCAGCAGGGGGCAAACCTTTCCTACGAGCAGTACTTC.

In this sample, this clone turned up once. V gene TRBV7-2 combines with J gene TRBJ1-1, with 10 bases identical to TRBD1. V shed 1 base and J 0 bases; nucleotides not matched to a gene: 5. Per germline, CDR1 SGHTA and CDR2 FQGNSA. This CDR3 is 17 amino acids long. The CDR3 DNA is TGTGCCAGCAGCTTAGAAGGGACAGGGGCTATGAACACTGAAGCTTTCTTT. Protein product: CASSLEGTGAMNTEAFF.

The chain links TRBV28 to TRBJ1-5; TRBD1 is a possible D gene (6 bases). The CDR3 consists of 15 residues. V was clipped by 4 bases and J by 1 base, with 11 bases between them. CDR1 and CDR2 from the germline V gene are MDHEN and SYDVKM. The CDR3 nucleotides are TGTGCCAGCAGTTGGTACAGGGAAAGCAATCAGCCCCAGCATTTT. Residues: CASSWYRESNQPQHF.

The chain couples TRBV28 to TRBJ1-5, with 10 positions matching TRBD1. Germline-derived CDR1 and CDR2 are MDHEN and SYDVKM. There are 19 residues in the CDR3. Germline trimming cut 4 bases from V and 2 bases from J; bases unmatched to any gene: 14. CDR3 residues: CASSSKGQGVHWGNQPQHF. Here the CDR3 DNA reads TGTGCCAGCAGTTCTAAAGGACAGGGGGTTCATTGGGGCAATCAGCCCCAGCATTTT.

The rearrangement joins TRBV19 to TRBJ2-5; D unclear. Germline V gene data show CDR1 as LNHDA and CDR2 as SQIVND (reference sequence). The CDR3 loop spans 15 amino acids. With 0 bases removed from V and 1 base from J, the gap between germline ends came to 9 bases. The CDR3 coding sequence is TGTGCCAGTAGTATAGATAGGATGGGCCAAGAGACCCAGTACTTC. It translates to CASSIDRMGQETQYF.

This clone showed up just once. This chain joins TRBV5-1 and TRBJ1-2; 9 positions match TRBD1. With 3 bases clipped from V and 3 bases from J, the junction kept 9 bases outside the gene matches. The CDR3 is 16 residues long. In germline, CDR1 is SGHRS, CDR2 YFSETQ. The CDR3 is CASSWGDRDGYYGYTF. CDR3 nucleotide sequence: TGCGCCAGCAGCTGGGGGGACAGGGACGGCTACTATGGCTACACCTTC. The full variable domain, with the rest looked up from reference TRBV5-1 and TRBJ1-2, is KAGVTQTPRYLIKTRGQQVTLSCSPISGHRSVSWYQQTPGQGLQFLFEYFSETQRNKGNFPGRFSGRQFSNSRSEMNVSTLELGDSALYLCASSWGDRDGYYGYTFGSGTRLTVV.